This entry lists 2 T cell receptor beta chains sequenced from one sample in a study of blood T cell repertoires in COVID-19. The assay was immunoSEQ multiplex PCR, and TCRdb's table has in-frame clones only and misses some. The sample yields about 200,000 clones, around 82% seen once. The sample consisted of PBMCs or T cells enriched from blood (not recorded which). Every receptor here comes from a man aged 35 to 55 who had recovered from COVID-19.

The chain carries TRBV7-8 and TRBJ2-3; TRBD2 matches 9 bases. Per the germline V gene, CDR1 is SGHVS and CDR2 is FQNEAQ. V dropped 2 bases and J dropped 3; count of bases not matched to a gene: 9. The CDR3 runs to 17 residues. In DNA, the CDR3 is TGTGCCAGCAGCTTACGGCGGGGGGGCTTCTCAACAGATACGCAGTATTTT. Translation: CASSLRRGGFSTDTQYF. The entire variable domain, with the rest obtained from reference TRBV7-8 and TRBJ2-3, is as follows: GAGVSQSPRYKVAKRGQDVALRCDPISGHVSLFWYQQALGQGPEFLTYFQNEAQLDKSGLPSDRFFAERPEGSVSTLKIQRTQQEDSAVYLCASSLRRGGFSTDTQYFGPGTRLTVL.

This clone has just one count. The chain uses TRBV18 and TRBJ2-3; weak D call: TRBD2 (6 bases). The V gene lost 2 bases and the J gene lost 0 bases, with 21 bases spanning the gap. The CDR3 contains 19 residues. Germline CDR1 reads KGHSH; CDR2 reads LQKENI. CDR3: CASSPYFSGGLQSTDTQYF. The CDR3 DNA is TGTGCCAGCTCACCATACTTTAGCGGCGGGCTCCAGAGCACAGATACGCAGTATTTT.